The clone carrying this T cell receptor beta chain was recorded a few times. The antigen is undetermined. Germline values: CDR1 GTSNPN, CDR2 SVGIG (reference sequence). Trimming cost V 3 bases and J 7 bases, with 10 bases left between them. The length of the CDR3 is 11 residues. This specimen comes from a study of blood T cells in healthy people across ages. General study points: Per million T cells, TCR beta diversity dropped roughly linearly as age increased.

Donors were healthy Caucasian individuals from Russia aged roughly 6 to 95. No fewer than 6 million PBMCs went into each sample. Alongside a J-beta primer mix, a sample-barcoded 5' primer served in a second PCR lasting about 7 to 12 cycles. TCRdb recomputed calls from the 5' RACE reads with MiXCR, one row per CDR3 protein. Of over 950,000 distinct CDR3 sequences in the sample, roughly half were seen once. The sequence was collected from a woman aged 60-75 years in good health. Sequences were obtained from blood. The chain recombines TRBV30 with TRBJ2-7; D remains ambiguous. CDR3 DNA sequence: TGTGCCTGGAGAGATAAAGGGGAGCAGTACTTC. Translated: CAWRDKGEQYF.